This T cell receptor (beta chain) emerged from a study of T cell repertoires in cytomegalovirus infection. Study-level information: Both recently identified HLA-C-restricted and well-studied HLA-B-restricted CMV epitopes were used in the study.

This clonotype was seen a few times. Its antigen is currently unknown. Findings and caveats of the study: HLA-C-restricted, CMV-specific TCR beta clonotypes were dominant ex vivo. Frequencies of public TCR beta families were cumulated, and this identified carriers of CMV plus the relevant HLA.

TCRdb reanalysed the reads using MiXCR and keeps one entry per CDR3 protein. Found here are approximately 25,000 distinct CDR3 sequences, around 19% of them singletons; the top ten hold approximately 80%. Germline-derived CDR1 and CDR2 are SGHTA and FQGNSA. This CDR3 spans 15 amino acids. V dropped 5 bases and J dropped 7; count of bases not matched to a gene: 10. This TCR came from a human donor in good health (CMV status not recorded). Some clones in this sample may be carry-over from other donors' samples. The sequenced sample was CD8+ T cells from cultured PBMCs, obtained from culture after CMV antigen stimulation. This rearrangement joins TRBV7-2 to TRBJ2-1, with 8 positions matching TRBD2. The CDR3 sequence is CASSHISGRMNEQFF. For the CDR3, the DNA is TGTGCCAGCAGCCACATCAGCGGGAGAATGAATGAGCAGTTCTTC.